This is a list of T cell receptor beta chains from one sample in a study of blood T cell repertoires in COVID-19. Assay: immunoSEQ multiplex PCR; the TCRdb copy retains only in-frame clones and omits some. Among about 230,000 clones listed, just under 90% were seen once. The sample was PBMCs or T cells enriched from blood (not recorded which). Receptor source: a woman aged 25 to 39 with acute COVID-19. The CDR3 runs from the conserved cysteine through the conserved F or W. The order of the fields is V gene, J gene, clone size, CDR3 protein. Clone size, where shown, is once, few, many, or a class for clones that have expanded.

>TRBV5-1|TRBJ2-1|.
CASSRPGQNNEQFF
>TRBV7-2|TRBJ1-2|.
CASSWGTGLGYGYTF
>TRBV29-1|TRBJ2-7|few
CSVGGGSNYEQYF
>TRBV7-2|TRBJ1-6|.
CASSTGQSSYNSPLHF
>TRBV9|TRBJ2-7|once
CASSVVAGPFYEQYF
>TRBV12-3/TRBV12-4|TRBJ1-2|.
CASRSNPYGYTF
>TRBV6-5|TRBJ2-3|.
CASSLAAKRTDTQYF
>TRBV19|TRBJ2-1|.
CASSIQGFRSYNEQFF
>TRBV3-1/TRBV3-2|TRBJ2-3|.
CASSRPGQRLGDTQYF
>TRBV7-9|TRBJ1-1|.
CASDLQAANTEAFF
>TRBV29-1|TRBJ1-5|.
CSVPAGDGNQPQHF
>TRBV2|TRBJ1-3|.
CASRQVLSGNTIYF
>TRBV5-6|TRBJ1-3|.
CASSLGQGFSGNTIYF
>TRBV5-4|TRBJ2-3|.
CASSLVGGGRDTQYF
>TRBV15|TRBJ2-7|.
CATSRDLGQGWEQYF
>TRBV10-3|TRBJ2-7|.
CAISDLGREQYF
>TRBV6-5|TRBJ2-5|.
CATSTPQGETQYF
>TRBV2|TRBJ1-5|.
CASNTGGQNQPQHF
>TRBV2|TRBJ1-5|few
CASNEGGTAKPQHF
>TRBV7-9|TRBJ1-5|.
CASSGDDQPQHF
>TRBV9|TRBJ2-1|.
CASSQPRLAGATAGSYNEQFF
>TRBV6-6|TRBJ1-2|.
CASIRGGPNRSYTF
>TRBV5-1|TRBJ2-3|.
CASGPGAGGMYTQYF
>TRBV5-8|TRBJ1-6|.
CASGRGEGINSPLHF
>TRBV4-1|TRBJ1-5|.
CASSQDAHTAVSNQPQHF
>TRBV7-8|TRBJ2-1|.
CASSKRDRGYEQFF